One sample yielded the 26 T cell receptor beta chains listed below, sequenced in a study of T cell responses to AZD1222 COVID-19 vaccine. Produced via immunoSEQ multiplex PCR; TCRdb's table is partial and in-frame only. Of 120,000 or so clones listed, roughly 90% are singletons. This sample comprised peripheral blood, obtained 28 days after the second AZD1222 dose. The receptors here all came from an adult who received the AZD1222 COVID-19 vaccine.

The gene calls are TRBV7-9 and TRBJ1-1; maybe TRBD1 (6 bases). The CDR3 is 15 residues long. The germline CDR1 and CDR2 sequences are SEHNR and FQNEAQ (reference sequence). Trimming left V 5 bases short and J 1 base short, with 14 bases between. CDR3 region: CASSPLQGSNTEAFF. The CDR3 DNA sequence: TGTGCCAGCAGCCCTTTACAGGGCTCGAACACTGAAGCTTTCTTT.

The CDR3 region is CASRGPGTTPGGSAQFF. CDR3 nucleotides: TGCGCCAGCAGGGGACCAGGGACTACCCCCGGCGGCAGCGCGCAGTTCTTC. The chain is built from TRBV4-3 and TRBJ2-1, with 7 bases that match TRBD2. Germline assignment: CDR1 LGHNA and CDR2 YSLEER. This CDR3 is built from 17 residues. V shed 6 bases, J shed 12 bases, and the junction held 23 bases outside the gene matches.

This chain uses TRBV29-1 with TRBJ2-7; a possible D gene is TRBD1 (6 bases). Trimming pared 4 bases from V and 4 bases from J, leaving 17 bases between. The CDR3 consists of 14 residues. Per germline, CDR1 SQVTM and CDR2 ANQGSEA. The CDR3 sequence: CSVAPAGVLYEQYF. CDR3 DNA sequence: TGCAGCGTTGCTCCGGCAGGGGTTCTTTACGAGCAGTACTTC.

The V call is TRBV11-2, the J call TRBJ2-1; TRBD2 agrees at 14 bases. The V gene's germline CDR1 is SGHAT and CDR2 FQNNGV. The CDR3 runs 17 residues. V trimming: 5 bases; J trimming: 2 bases; junction bases outside the gene matches: 5. CDR3 loop: CASSRLTSGGAYNEQFF. The CDR3 DNA follows: TGTGCCAGCAGCCGATTGACTAGCGGGGGGGCCTACAATGAGCAGTTCTTC.

This clone was recorded once. The chain couples TRBV7-3 to TRBJ2-5, with a tentative D call TRBD1 (6 bases). With 5 bases removed from V and 3 bases from J, the gap between germline ends came to 13 bases. CDR3 size: 14 residues. The V gene's germline CDR1 is SGHTA and CDR2 FQGTGA. This CDR3 is CASSPRGSKETQYF. CDR3 DNA: TGTGCCAGCAGCCCCAGGGGTAGTAAAGAGACCCAGTACTTC.

The V call is TRBV28, the J call TRBJ2-5, with 7 bases fitting TRBD1. Germline V gives CDR1 MDHEN, CDR2 SYDVKM. The CDR3 runs to 13 residues. V lost 7 bases and J lost 4; bases outside the gene matches: 6. CDR3 protein: CASKEGAIETQYF. In DNA form, the CDR3 reads TGTGCCAGCAAAGAGGGGGCGATAGAGACCCAGTACTTC. Drawing the rest from reference TRBV28 and TRBJ2-5, the complete variable domain is DVKVTQSSRYLVKRTGEKVFLECVQDMDHENMFWYRQDPGLGLRLIYFSYDVKMKEKGDIPEGYSVSREKKERFSLILESASTNQTSMYLCASKEGAIETQYFGPGTRLLVL.

CDR3: CASSPGIDEQYF. The CDR3 DNA is TGTGCCAGCAGCCCCGGGATTGACGAGCAGTACTTC. The chain has TRBV2 and TRBJ2-7; tentative D call: TRBD2 (5 bases). The CDR3 is 12 amino acids. Trimming took off 6 bases at V and 5 bases at J, with 11 bases between the two ends. CDR1 is SNHLY and CDR2 is FYNNEI in the germline V gene.

The chain carries TRBV18 and TRBJ1-2; D unresolved. The CDR3 length is 12 residues. V lost 4 bases, J lost 8 bases, and 11 bases lay in between. CDR1 is KGHSH, CDR2 LQKENI, per germline. The CDR3 DNA is TGTGCCAGCTCACTGGGTCAATTAGGCTACACCTTC. Residues: CASSLGQLGYTF.

The chain joins TRBV30 to TRBJ2-5, with D perhaps being TRBD1 or TRBD2 (5 bases each). CDR3 size: 14 residues. Germline lookup yields CDR1 GTSNPN and CDR2 SVGIG (reference sequence). V lost 1 base to trimming and J lost 5 bases, with 14 bases between them. CDR3 region: CAWSADPRDETQYF. For the CDR3, the DNA is TGTGCCTGGAGTGCGGACCCTCGGGACGAGACCCAGTACTTC.

The chain is built from TRBV3-1 (or the pseudogene TRBV3-2) and TRBJ1-2; no reliable D call. The CDR3 covers 13 residues. Per germline, CDR1 LGHDT and CDR2 YNNKEL (reference sequence). The V end lost 1 base, the J end lost 9 bases, and 12 bases lay between the germline ends. The CDR3 DNA follows: TGTGCCAGCAGCCAAGTTGATGGTGTGAGCTACACCTTC. Amino acids: CASSQVDGVSYTF.

The CDR3 DNA follows: TGTGCCAGCAGCTTAGTCCCCCGGACTGCTGGGGAGCAGTACTTC. Residues: CASSLVPRTAGEQYF. The V gene is TRBV7-6, the J gene TRBJ2-7; perhaps TRBD2 as D (5 bases). The CDR3 is made up of 15 amino acids. CDR1 SGHVS and CDR2 FNYEAQ come from the germline V gene. Trimming shortened V by 1 base and J by 7 bases, and 17 bases separated the two germline ends.

The chain links TRBV5-1 to TRBJ1-3, with TRBD1 matching 10 bases. V dropped 0 bases and J dropped 4; count of bases not matched to a gene: 7. The CDR3 consists of 17 residues. Germline loops: CDR1 SGHRS, CDR2 YFSETQ. CDR3 DNA sequence: TGCGCCAGCAGCTTGGCCTTTCAGACAGGGGGCGGAAACACCATATATTTT. Encoded protein: CASSLAFQTGGGNTIYF.

The V and J genes are TRBV5-6 and TRBJ2-5; 7 bases align to TRBD2. Per the germline V gene, CDR1 is SGHDT and CDR2 is YYEEEE. Germline trimming cut 4 bases from V and 0 bases from J; bases unmatched to any gene: 9. The CDR3 covers 16 residues. The CDR3 bases are TGTGCCAGCAGCCCTTTGCGGGGAGGGTACCAAGAGACCCAGTACTTC. Translating it yields CASSPLRGGYQETQYF.

The chain uses TRBV9 and TRBJ2-3; D is uncertain. Germline CDR1 is SGDLS and CDR2 is YYNGEE. V lost 1 base to trimming and J lost 3 bases, with 12 bases between them. This CDR3 has 15 residues. The DNA for the CDR3 is TGTGCCAGCAGCGTAAGGGTCGTGGAGACAGATACGCAGTATTTT. Residues: CASSVRVVETDTQYF. Combining the CDR3 with reference TRBV9 and TRBJ2-3 gives the whole variable domain DSGVTQTPKHLITATGQRVTLRCSPRSGDLSVYWYQQSLDQGLQFLIQYYNGEERAKGNILERFSAQQFPDLHSELNLSSLELGDSALYFCASSVRVVETDTQYFGPGTRLTVL.

The chain is built from TRBV3-1 (or the pseudogene TRBV3-2) and TRBJ2-2; no reliable D call. This CDR3 is 12 amino acids long. Per the germline V gene, CDR1 is LGHDT and CDR2 is YNNKEL (reference sequence). The V end lost 3 bases, the J end lost 5 bases, and 4 bases lay between the germline ends. CDR3 coding DNA: TGTGCCAGCAGCCACGGGACCGGGGAGCTGTTTTTT. As protein: CASSHGTGELFF.

This CDR3 is CASSTRQLSAYGYTF. DNA of the CDR3: TGTGCCAGCAGCACCCGACAGTTGAGCGCCTATGGCTACACCTTC. The chain is built from TRBV7-2 and TRBJ1-2; D possibly corresponds to TRBD1 (5 bases). V was shortened by 5 bases and J by 4 bases, with 17 bases between the two germline ends. CDR1 is SGHTA and CDR2 is FQGNSA in the germline V gene. This CDR3 comprises 15 residues.

The genes are TRBV4-1 and TRBJ2-1, with a weak D call TRBD1 (6 bases). There are 14 residues in the CDR3. Germline-derived CDR1 and CDR2 are MGHRA and YSYEKL. Trimming removed 0 bases at V and 10 bases at J, with 13 bases between. The CDR3 loop reads CASSQDQQGREQFF. CDR3 bases: TGCGCCAGCAGCCAAGATCAACAGGGAAGAGAGCAGTTCTTC.

The chain uses TRBV5-3 and TRBJ2-5, with D possibly being TRBD1 or TRBD2 (5 bases each). TRBV5-3 is assigned to the ORF class and has an uncertain function. Trimming pared 4 bases from V and 2 bases from J, leaving 12 bases between. The length of the CDR3 is 14 residues. The CDR3 region has the DNA TGTGCCAGAAGCCCGCCGGGACGGCAAGAGACCCAGTACTTC. Translating gives CARSPPGRQETQYF.

This rearrangement joins TRBV2 to TRBJ2-7; D is undetermined. Trimming removed 1 base at V and 4 bases at J, with 8 bases between. Germline V gene data show CDR1 as SNHLY and CDR2 as FYNNEI. The CDR3 sequence is 13 residues long. CDR3 sequence: CASSEGAVYEQYF. The CDR3 nucleotides read TGTGCCAGCAGTGAAGGGGCAGTTTACGAGCAGTACTTC.

The chain uses TRBV7-6 and TRBJ1-5, with a possible D match to TRBD1 (6 bases). In germline, CDR1 is SGHVS, CDR2 FNYEAQ. V lost 6 bases to trimming and J lost 5 bases, with 20 bases between them. The CDR3 is 16 amino acids. CDR3 sequence: CASSRRGGAADQPQHF. The CDR3, as DNA: TGTGCCAGCAGTAGAAGAGGGGGGGCGGCGGATCAGCCCCAGCATTTT.

J is TRBJ1-2 and V is TRBV7-9; the D is unclear. V dropped 4 bases and J dropped 4 bases, with 10 bases sitting between them. Per the germline V gene, CDR1 is SEHNR and CDR2 is FQNEAQ (reference sequence). The CDR3 consists of 13 residues. The CDR3 DNA reads as TGTGCCAGCAGCTGGACTGAACTCTATGGCTACACCTTC. Its translation: CASSWTELYGYTF.

The CDR3 loop reads CASSAQHGTGNTIYF. Here the CDR3 DNA reads TGCGCCAGCAGCGCCCAACATGGGACTGGAAACACCATATATTTT. V usage is TRBV5-1 and J usage is TRBJ1-3; D is unclear. The CDR3 covers 15 residues. The V end was cut by 4 bases, the J end by 2 bases, with 13 bases between. The V gene's germline CDR1 is SGHRS and CDR2 YFSETQ.

The gene calls are TRBV12-3 or TRBV12-4 and TRBJ2-7, with D perhaps TRBD1 (5 bases). Trimming took off 6 bases at V and 3 bases at J, with 12 bases between the two ends. The CDR3 totals 13 residues. The CDR3 is CASSNRGRYEQYF. For the CDR3, the DNA is TGTGCCAGCAGCAATAGGGGCCGCTACGAGCAGTACTTC.

This clone was observed once. This chain joins TRBV10-3 and TRBJ2-7; tentatively, D is TRBD2 (6 bases). Germline V CDR1 and CDR2: ENHRY, SYGVKD. The length of the CDR3 is 14 residues. Trimming pared 0 bases from V and 3 bases from J, leaving 9 bases between. CDR3 sequence (DNA): TGTGCCATCAGTGAGTCCGGGGGTCTCTACGAGCAGTACTTC. Its translation is CAISESGGLYEQYF.

The gene calls are TRBV27 and TRBJ2-7, with 8 bases identical to TRBD1. The CDR3 covers 14 residues. J lost 2 bases, V lost 6 bases, and 6 bases had no gene match. Germline V gene data show CDR1 as MNHEY and CDR2 as SMNVEV (reference sequence). CDR3 DNA: TGTGCCAGCAGGGTAACAGGGGGACCCTACGAGCAGTACTTC. This codes for CASRVTGGPYEQYF.

The J gene is TRBJ1-5, the V gene TRBV2; D is unresolved. The germline V gene encodes CDR1 SNHLY and CDR2 FYNNEI. The CDR3 is 13 amino acids. V dropped 2 bases and J dropped 9 bases, with 11 bases sitting between them. Here the CDR3 reads CASSEPGLGPQHF. CDR3 DNA sequence: TGTGCCAGCAGTGAACCCGGATTAGGGCCCCAGCATTTT.